One and the same sample provided the 12 T cell receptor beta chains below, sequenced in a study of spatial heterogeneity in lung cancer. Findings and limits, study-wide: Mutation counts in tumors were tracked by counts of expanded intratumoral alpha and beta TCRs.

From the 5' RACE reads, TCRdb called clonotypes with MiXCR, one entry per CDR3 protein. The table shows a few thousand distinct CDR3 sequences, with about 8% occurring only once. The time point is: sample taken at primary tumor resection. For these TCRs, the target antigens are not known. The sample in question was lung tumor tissue, obtained at surgery. Receptor source: a male donor with early-stage non-small cell lung cancer.

This clonotype was detected ten times or more. V gene TRBV20-1 combines with J gene TRBJ1-6, with D hard to call. Deletions cut 5 bases from V and 0 bases from J, with 8 bases between. The CDR3 loop spans 14 amino acids. CDR1 and CDR2 (germline): DFQATT, SNEGSKA (reference sequence). The DNA of the CDR3 is TGCAGTGCTCAGGAGAGCTCCTATAATTCACCCCTCCACTTT. It translates to CSAQESSYNSPLHF.

Relative to its sample, this clonotype is medium-sized. J is TRBJ1-2 and V is TRBV5-4; possible D gene TRBD1, 6 bases. The CDR3 spans 14 residues. V was pared by 0 bases and J by 7 bases, with 13 bases between. Germline V gene sequence: CDR1 SGHNT, CDR2 YYREEE (reference sequence). The CDR3 loop is CASSLDYGQLGYTF. Here the CDR3 DNA reads TGTGCCAGCAGCTTGGATTACGGACAGCTTGGCTACACCTTC. The full variable domain, in which reference TRBV5-4 and TRBJ1-2 provide the parts outside the CDR3, is ETGVTQSPTHLIKTRGQQVTLRCSSQSGHNTVSWYQQALGQGPQFIFQYYREEENGRGNFPPRFSGLQFPNYSSELNVNALELDDSALYLCASSLDYGQLGYTFGSGTRLTVV.

V and J are TRBV4-2 and TRBJ2-1; 11 bases are a match to TRBD2. This CDR3 region has 16 residues. The V and J ends lost 2 bases and 5 bases, in that order; junction bases with no gene match: 5. Germline V gene sequence: CDR1 LGHNA, CDR2 YNFKEQ. The CDR3 protein is CASSQTSGSSNNEQFF. The CDR3 nucleotides are TGTGCCAGCAGCCAAACTAGCGGGAGTTCTAACAATGAGCAGTTCTTC.

This clonotype was recorded many times. V and J are TRBV10-3 and TRBJ2-2; no firm D call. The CDR3 extends over 12 amino acids. Germline V gene lookup returns CDR1 ENHRY and CDR2 SYGVKD. Trimming removed 4 bases at V and 6 bases at J, with 6 bases between. The CDR3 sequence: CAISVSSGELFF. The CDR3 bases are TGTGCCATCAGTGTTAGTTCCGGGGAGCTGTTTTTT.

This clonotype is judged medium-sized. The chain joins TRBV10-3 to TRBJ2-7, with 10 bases that match TRBD2. J gave up 3 bases and V 6 bases, and 8 bases lay outside the gene matches. Per the germline V gene, CDR1 is ENHRY and CDR2 is SYGVKD. This CDR3 has 15 amino acids. In DNA, the CDR3 is TGTGCCATCAGCCGGGGACTAGCGTTTAACTACGAGCAGTACTTC. This sequence encodes CAISRGLAFNYEQYF.

By sample fraction, this clonotype is medium-sized (0.01 to 0.1%). The J gene is TRBJ2-7, the V gene TRBV19, with TRBD2 matching over 9 bases. The germline V gene encodes CDR1 LNHDA and CDR2 SQIVND (reference sequence). Trimming cost V 7 bases and J 0 bases; bases outside gene matches: 7. The CDR3 totals 15 residues. CDR3 DNA: TGTGCCAGTACCTTGGTAGCGGGAGCCTCCTACGAGCAGTACTTC. It is translated as CASTLVAGASYEQYF.

This clonotype has at least ten counts. The rearrangement uses TRBV7-2 and TRBJ2-1; D unclear. Germline V CDR1 and CDR2: SGHTA, FQGNSA. CDR3 size: 15 residues. V lost 1 base to trimming and J lost 0 bases, with 7 bases between them. The CDR3 reads CASSLGSSSYNEQFF. CDR3 bases: TGTGCCAGCAGCTTAGGCAGTAGCTCCTACAATGAGCAGTTCTTC.

This clonotype counts as medium-sized. The rearrangement links TRBV27 to TRBJ2-2; TRBD2 is a possible D gene (6 bases). The CDR3 is made up of 13 amino acids. With 1 base removed from V and 6 bases from J, the gap between germline ends came to 6 bases. Germline assignment: CDR1 MNHEY and CDR2 SMNVEV (reference sequence). CDR3 amino acids: CASSLWGAGELFF. The DNA for the CDR3 is TGTGCCAGCAGTTTATGGGGGGCCGGGGAGCTGTTTTTT.

The genes are TRBV5-4 and TRBJ2-1, with D unclear. The CDR3 is 12 amino acids. Germline CDR1 is SGHNT and CDR2 is YYREEE (reference sequence). V was pared by 2 bases and J by 4 bases, with 4 bases between. CDR3 amino acids: CASSFGYNEQFF. CDR3 nucleotides: TGTGCCAGCAGCTTCGGATACAATGAGCAGTTCTTC.

This clonotype is medium-sized (0.01 to 0.1%). V usage is TRBV5-1 and J usage is TRBJ1-2; 7 bases fit TRBD1. With 3 bases clipped from V and 4 bases from J, the junction kept 9 bases outside the gene matches. CDR1 and CDR2 from the germline V gene are SGHRS and YFSETQ. The CDR3 runs 15 residues. In DNA form, the CDR3 reads TGCGCCAGCAGCTGGGGGACAGCTTCGACCTATGGCTACACCTTC. This codes for CASSWGTASTYGYTF. Full variable domain (missing parts from reference TRBV5-1 and TRBJ1-2): KAGVTQTPRYLIKTRGQQVTLSCSPISGHRSVSWYQQTPGQGLQFLFEYFSETQRNKGNFPGRFSGRQFSNSRSEMNVSTLELGDSALYLCASSWGTASTYGYTFGSGTRLTVV.

By sample fraction, this clonotype is medium-sized. This chain connects TRBV14 to TRBJ2-4, with TRBD1 as a possible D gene (6 bases). Germline CDR1 and CDR2: SGHDN and FVKESK. The CDR3 length is 16 residues. The V end lost 4 bases, the J end lost 0 bases, and 13 bases lay between the germline ends. The CDR3 coding sequence is TGTGCCAGCAGCCTCCGACAGGCCAAAGCCAAAAACATTCAGTACTTC. It yields the protein CASSLRQAKAKNIQYF.

This clonotype was picked up a small number of times. The gene calls are TRBV3-1 and TRBJ1-1; D possibly corresponds to TRBD1 (6 bases). V lost 4 bases and J lost 5, with 11 bases in between. This CDR3 spans 13 amino acids. Germline V gene lookup returns CDR1 LGHDT and CDR2 YNNKEL (reference sequence). CDR3 region: CASSRGQLTEAFF. Written as DNA, the CDR3 is TGTGCCAGCAGCCGAGGACAGCTGACTGAAGCTTTCTTT.